The 5 T cell receptor beta chains listed next were all sequenced from one sample in a study of blood T cell repertoires in COVID-19. Repertoires were generated with immunoSEQ multiplex PCR, while TCRdb's copy carries only in-frame clones and drops some. The table lists over 200,000 clones, more than 70% of them singletons, with around 6% in the top ten. The source material was peripheral blood. These receptors originate from a man older than 75 with acute or convalescent COVID-19.

This clone was found a few times. The chain employs TRBV5-1 and TRBJ1-2; D gene uncertain. CDR1 is SGHRS and CDR2 is YFSETQ in the germline V gene. CDR3 length equals 13 residues. Trimming stripped 0 bases from V and 7 bases from J, with 10 bases between. The CDR3 spells CASSLGGVSGYTF. Here the CDR3 DNA reads TGCGCCAGCAGCTTGGGCGGCGTATCTGGCTACACCTTC.

V and J are TRBV3-1 (or the pseudogene TRBV3-2) and TRBJ1-5, with 7 bases lining up with TRBD1. From germline, CDR1 is LGHDT and CDR2 YNNKEL (reference sequence). This CDR3 has 14 residues. Trimming cost V 3 bases and J 1 base; bases outside gene matches: 0. The CDR3 spells CASSHRGSNQPQHF. Here the CDR3 DNA reads TGTGCCAGCAGCCACAGGGGGAGCAATCAGCCCCAGCATTTT.

The chain uses TRBV18 and TRBJ1-2, with 7 positions matching TRBD1. CDR1 KGHSH and CDR2 LQKENI come from the germline V gene. Trimming at V came to 0 bases and at J to 4 bases, leaving 8 bases not matched to a gene. The CDR3 spans 16 residues. For the CDR3, the DNA is TGTGCCAGCTCACCACCGGAACAGGGGCTCGGCTATGGCTACACCTTC. It specifies CASSPPEQGLGYGYTF. The entire variable domain, with the rest obtained from reference TRBV18 and TRBJ1-2, is as follows: NAGVMQNPRHLVRRRGQEARLRCSPMKGHSHVYWYRQLPEEGLKFMVYLQKENIIDESGMPKERFSAEFPKEGPSILRIQQVVRGDSAAYFCASSPPEQGLGYGYTFGSGTRLTVV.

The chain couples TRBV14 to TRBJ1-2; D not certain. Germline CDR1 reads SGHDN; CDR2 reads FVKESK. The CDR3 is 17 amino acids. V lost 0 bases to trimming and J lost 6 bases, with 20 bases between them. For the CDR3, the DNA is TGTGCCAGCAGCCAAGATTTGCGCACGGGATTTTATGATGGCTACACCTTC. Protein sequence: CASSQDLRTGFYDGYTF.

The chain is built from TRBV5-1 and TRBJ2-7, with 10 bases that match TRBD2. Losses at the gene ends were 3 bases for V and 4 bases for J; bases not matched to a gene: 7. Germline V gene lookup returns CDR1 SGHRS and CDR2 YFSETQ. The CDR3 is 15 residues long. The CDR3 DNA reads TGCGCCAGCAGCTCCATAACTAGCGGGATGTACGAGCAGTACTTC. Translating it yields CASSSITSGMYEQYF.